This T cell receptor beta chain was captured in a study of cytomegalovirus exposure and HLA in healthy donors. Study outcomes and limitations: The study recorded 160 or so TCR beta chains that were cytomegalovirus-associated. Productive rates of about 87% or about 30% were seen for most TCR beta V segments in an earlier analysis. As a later analysis showed, a missense DCLRE1C variant was linked to trimming of TCR beta V- and J-genes.

Despite likely unrecorded immune exposures, the donors were nominally healthy at the time of sampling. Germline V gives CDR1 SGHTA, CDR2 FQGTGA. After removal of 2 bases from V and 4 bases from J, the junction contained 6 bases not matched to a gene. The CDR3 is made up of 17 amino acids. Points on this clone: Its antigen is as yet unknown.

The study ran its PCR with 60 Vbeta and 13 Jbeta primers. The repertoire was sequenced with immunoSEQ multiplex PCR; TCRdb's copy has only in-frame clones and lacks some. The sample includes about 130,000 clones, less than 90% of them seen just once. The receptor comes from a man younger than 35 in good health and CMV-seropositive. This chain links TRBV7-3 with TRBJ2-2, with 11 nucleotides matching TRBD2. Sequencing was done on a sample of PBMCs. CDR3: CASSLWPSGGSTGELFF. The CDR3 region has the DNA TGTGCCAGCAGCTTATGGCCTAGCGGGGGGTCCACCGGGGAGCTGTTTTTT.